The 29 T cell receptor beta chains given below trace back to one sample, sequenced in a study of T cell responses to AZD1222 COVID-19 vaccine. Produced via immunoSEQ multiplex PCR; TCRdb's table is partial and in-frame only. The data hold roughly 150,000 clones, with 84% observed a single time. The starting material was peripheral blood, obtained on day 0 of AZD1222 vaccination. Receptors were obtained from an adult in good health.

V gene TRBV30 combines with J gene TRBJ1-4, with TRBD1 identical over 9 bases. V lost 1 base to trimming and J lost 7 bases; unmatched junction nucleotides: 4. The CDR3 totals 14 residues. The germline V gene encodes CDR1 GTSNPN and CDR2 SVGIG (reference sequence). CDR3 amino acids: CAWSEGQGIEKLFF. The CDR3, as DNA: TGTGCCTGGAGTGAGGGACAGGGTATTGAAAAACTGTTTTTT. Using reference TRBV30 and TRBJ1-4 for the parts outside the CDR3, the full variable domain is SQTIHQWPATLVQPVGSPLSLECTVEGTSNPNLYWYRQAAGRGLQLLFYSVGIGQISSEVPQNLSASRPQDRQFILSSKKLLLSDSGFYLCAWSEGQGIEKLFFGSGTQLSVL.

CDR3 sequence reads: CASSLTGGKSNQPQHF. CDR3 bases: TGTGCCAGCAGCTTAACAGGGGGCAAGAGCAATCAGCCCCAGCATTTT. This chain joins TRBV7-8 and TRBJ1-5; 9 bases fit TRBD1. The CDR3 spans 16 residues. J lost 1 base, V lost 2 bases, and 3 bases had no gene match. Germline loops: CDR1 SGHVS, CDR2 FQNEAQ. Using reference TRBV7-8 and TRBJ1-5 for the parts outside the CDR3, the full variable domain is GAGVSQSPRYKVAKRGQDVALRCDPISGHVSLFWYQQALGQGPEFLTYFQNEAQLDKSGLPSDRFFAERPEGSVSTLKIQRTQQEDSAVYLCASSLTGGKSNQPQHFGDGTRLSIL.

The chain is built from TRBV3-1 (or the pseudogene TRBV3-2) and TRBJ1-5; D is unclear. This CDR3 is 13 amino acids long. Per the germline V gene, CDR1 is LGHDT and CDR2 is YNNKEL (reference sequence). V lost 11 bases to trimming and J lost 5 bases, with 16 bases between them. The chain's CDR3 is CAVGLWGYQPQHF. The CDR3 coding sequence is TGTGCCGTAGGACTGTGGGGTTATCAGCCCCAGCATTTT.

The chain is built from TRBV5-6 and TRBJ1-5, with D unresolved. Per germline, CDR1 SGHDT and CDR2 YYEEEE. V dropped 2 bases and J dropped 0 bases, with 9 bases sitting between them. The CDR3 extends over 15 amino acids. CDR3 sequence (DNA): TGTGCCAGCAGCTTTCGGTCTAGTAGCAATCAGCCCCAGCATTTT. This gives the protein CASSFRSSSNQPQHF.

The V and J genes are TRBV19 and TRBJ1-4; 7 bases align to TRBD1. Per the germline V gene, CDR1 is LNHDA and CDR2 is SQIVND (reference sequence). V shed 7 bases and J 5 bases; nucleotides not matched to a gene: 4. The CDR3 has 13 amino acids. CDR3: CASTNRGNEKLFF. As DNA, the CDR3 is TGTGCCAGTACCAACAGGGGCAATGAAAAACTGTTTTTT.

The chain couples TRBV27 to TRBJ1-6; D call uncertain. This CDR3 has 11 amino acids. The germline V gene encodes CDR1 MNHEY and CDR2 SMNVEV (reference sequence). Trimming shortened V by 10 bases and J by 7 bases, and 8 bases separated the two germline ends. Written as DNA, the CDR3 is TGTGCCATTTCGGGGAATTCACCCCTCCACTTT. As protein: CAISGNSPLHF.

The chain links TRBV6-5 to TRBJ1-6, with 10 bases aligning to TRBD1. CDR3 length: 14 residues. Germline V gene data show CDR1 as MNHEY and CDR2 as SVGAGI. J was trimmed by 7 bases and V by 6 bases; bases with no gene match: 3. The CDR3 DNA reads TGTGCCAGCAGCCTGGGACAGGGGAATTCACCCCTCCACTTT. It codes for CASSLGQGNSPLHF.

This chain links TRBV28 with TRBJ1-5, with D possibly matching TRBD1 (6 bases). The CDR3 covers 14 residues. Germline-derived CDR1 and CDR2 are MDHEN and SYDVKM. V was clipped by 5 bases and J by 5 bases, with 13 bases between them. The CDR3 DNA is TGTGCCAGCAGTCAGAACAGGGATTATCAGCCCCAGCATTTT. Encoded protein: CASSQNRDYQPQHF.

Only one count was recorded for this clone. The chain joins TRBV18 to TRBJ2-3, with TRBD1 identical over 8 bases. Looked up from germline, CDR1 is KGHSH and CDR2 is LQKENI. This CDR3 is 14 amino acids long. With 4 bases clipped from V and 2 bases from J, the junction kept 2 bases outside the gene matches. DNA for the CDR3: TGTGCCAGCTCACGACAGGGGTTCACAGATACGCAGTATTTT. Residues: CASSRQGFTDTQYF.

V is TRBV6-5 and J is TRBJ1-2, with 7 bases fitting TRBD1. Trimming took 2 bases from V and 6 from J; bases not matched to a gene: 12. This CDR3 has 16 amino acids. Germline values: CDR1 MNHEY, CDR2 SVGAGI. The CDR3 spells CASSYKKTGTVDGYTF. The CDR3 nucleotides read TGTGCCAGCAGTTACAAAAAAACCGGGACAGTAGATGGCTACACCTTC.

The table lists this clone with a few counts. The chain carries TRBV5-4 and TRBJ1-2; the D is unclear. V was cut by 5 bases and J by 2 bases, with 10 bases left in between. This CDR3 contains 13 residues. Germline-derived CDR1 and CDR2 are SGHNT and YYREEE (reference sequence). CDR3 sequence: CASSTTRNYGYTF. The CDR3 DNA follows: TGTGCCAGCAGTACGACACGAAACTATGGCTACACCTTC.

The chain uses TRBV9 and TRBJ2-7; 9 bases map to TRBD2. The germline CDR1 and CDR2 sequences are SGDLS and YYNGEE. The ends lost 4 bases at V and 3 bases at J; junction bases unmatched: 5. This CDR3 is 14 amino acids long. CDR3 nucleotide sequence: TGTGCCAGCAGCACCGGTAGCGGGGGCTACGAGCAGTACTTC. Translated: CASSTGSGGYEQYF.

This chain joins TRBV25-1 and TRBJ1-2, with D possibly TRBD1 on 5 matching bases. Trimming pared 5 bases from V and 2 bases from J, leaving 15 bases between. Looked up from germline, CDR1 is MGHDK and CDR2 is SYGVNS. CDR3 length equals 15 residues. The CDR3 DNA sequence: TGTGCCAGCAGTCCCCCGGGACCGGGGAACTATGGCTACACCTTC. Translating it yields CASSPPGPGNYGYTF.

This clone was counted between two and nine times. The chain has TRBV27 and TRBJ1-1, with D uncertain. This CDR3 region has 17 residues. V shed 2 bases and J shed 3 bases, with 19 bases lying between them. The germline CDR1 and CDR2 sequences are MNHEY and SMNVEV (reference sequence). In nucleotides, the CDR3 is TGTGCCAGCAGTTTACGGTCAGGACGGTCCGGGTACACTGAAGCTTTCTTT. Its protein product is CASSLRSGRSGYTEAFF.

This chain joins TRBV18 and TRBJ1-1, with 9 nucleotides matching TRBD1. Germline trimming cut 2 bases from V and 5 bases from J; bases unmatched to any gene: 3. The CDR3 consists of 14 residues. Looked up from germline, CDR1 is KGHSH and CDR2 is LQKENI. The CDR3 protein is CASSPTGGETEAFF. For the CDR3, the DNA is TGTGCCAGCTCACCAACAGGGGGCGAAACTGAAGCTTTCTTT.

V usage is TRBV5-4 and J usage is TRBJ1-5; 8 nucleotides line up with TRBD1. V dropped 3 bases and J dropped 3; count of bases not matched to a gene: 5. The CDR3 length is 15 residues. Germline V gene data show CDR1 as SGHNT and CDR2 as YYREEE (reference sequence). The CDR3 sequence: CASSSGQGSNQPQHF. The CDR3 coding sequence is TGTGCCAGCAGCTCCGGACAGGGCTCCAATCAGCCCCAGCATTTT.

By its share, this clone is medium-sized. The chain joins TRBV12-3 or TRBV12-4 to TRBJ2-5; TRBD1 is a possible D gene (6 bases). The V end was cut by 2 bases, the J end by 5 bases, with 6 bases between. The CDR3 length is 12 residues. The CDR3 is CASSLRGETQYF. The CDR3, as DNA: TGTGCCAGCAGTTTAAGGGGGGAGACCCAGTACTTC.

The CDR3 nucleotides read TGTGCCGGGAGACAGGGGCGGAAAGAGACCCAGTACTTC. This encodes CAGRQGRKETQYF. The rearrangement joins TRBV6-5 to TRBJ2-5, with 8 bases that match TRBD1. This CDR3 is 13 amino acids long. Trimming removed 11 bases from V and 3 bases from J; junction bases left unmatched: 8. The germline gives CDR1 MNHEY, CDR2 SVGAGI.

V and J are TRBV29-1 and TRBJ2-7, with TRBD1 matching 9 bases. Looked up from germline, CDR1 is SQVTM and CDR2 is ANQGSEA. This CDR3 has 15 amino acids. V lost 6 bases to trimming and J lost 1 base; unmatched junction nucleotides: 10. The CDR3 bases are TGCAGCGTGGAGTACAGGGGGCCTTCTTCCTACGAGCAGTACTTC. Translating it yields CSVEYRGPSSYEQYF.

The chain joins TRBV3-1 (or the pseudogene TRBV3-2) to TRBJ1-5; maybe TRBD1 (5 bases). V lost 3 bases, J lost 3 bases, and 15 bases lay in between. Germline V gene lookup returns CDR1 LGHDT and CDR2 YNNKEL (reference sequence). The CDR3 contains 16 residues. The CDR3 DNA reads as TGTGCCAGCAGCCACGGGGGTGGGGCCAACAATCAGCCCCAGCATTTT. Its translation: CASSHGGGANNQPQHF.

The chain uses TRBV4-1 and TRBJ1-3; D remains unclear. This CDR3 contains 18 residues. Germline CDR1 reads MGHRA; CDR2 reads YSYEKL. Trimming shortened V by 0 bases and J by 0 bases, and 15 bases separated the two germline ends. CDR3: CASSQDTAGFSSGNTIYF. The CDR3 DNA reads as TGCGCCAGCAGCCAAGATACAGCGGGCTTCAGCTCTGGAAACACCATATATTTT.

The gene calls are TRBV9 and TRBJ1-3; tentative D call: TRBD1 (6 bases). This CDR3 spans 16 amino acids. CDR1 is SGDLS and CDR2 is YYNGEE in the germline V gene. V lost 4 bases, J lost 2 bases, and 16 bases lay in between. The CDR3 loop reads CASSSRREGAGNTIYF. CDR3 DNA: TGTGCCAGCAGCTCACGACGAGAGGGGGCTGGAAACACCATATATTTT.

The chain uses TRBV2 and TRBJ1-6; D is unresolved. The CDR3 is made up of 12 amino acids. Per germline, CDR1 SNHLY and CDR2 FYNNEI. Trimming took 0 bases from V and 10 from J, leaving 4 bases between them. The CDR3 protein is CASSEAVSPLHF. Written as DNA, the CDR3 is TGTGCCAGCAGTGAAGCGGTGTCACCCCTCCACTTT.

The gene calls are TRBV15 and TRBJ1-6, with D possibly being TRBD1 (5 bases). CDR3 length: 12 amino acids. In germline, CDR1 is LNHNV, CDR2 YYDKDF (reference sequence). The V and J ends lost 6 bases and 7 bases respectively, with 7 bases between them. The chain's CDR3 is CATSPGNSPLHF. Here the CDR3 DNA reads TGTGCCACCAGTCCAGGGAATTCACCCCTCCACTTT.

Here the CDR3 reads CASRTGDHSPLHF. The CDR3 region has the DNA TGTGCCAGCAGGACAGGGGATCATTCACCCCTCCACTTT. V gene TRBV6-5 combines with J gene TRBJ1-6; 8 nucleotides match TRBD1. With 6 bases clipped from V and 8 bases from J, the junction kept 3 bases outside the gene matches. The CDR3 is 13 residues long. Germline CDR1 and CDR2: MNHEY and SVGAGI.

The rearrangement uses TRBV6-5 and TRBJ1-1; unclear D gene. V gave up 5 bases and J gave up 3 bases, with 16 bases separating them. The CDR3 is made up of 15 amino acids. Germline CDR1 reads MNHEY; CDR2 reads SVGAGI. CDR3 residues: CASSPRMLRDTEAFF. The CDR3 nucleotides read TGTGCCAGCAGTCCTAGAATGTTGAGGGACACTGAAGCTTTCTTT.

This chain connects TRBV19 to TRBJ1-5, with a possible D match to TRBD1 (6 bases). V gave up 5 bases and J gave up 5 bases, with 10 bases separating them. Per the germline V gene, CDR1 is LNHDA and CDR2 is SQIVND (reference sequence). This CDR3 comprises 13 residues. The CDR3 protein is CASSGQIYQPQHF. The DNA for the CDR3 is TGTGCCAGTAGTGGACAGATCTATCAGCCCCAGCATTTT.

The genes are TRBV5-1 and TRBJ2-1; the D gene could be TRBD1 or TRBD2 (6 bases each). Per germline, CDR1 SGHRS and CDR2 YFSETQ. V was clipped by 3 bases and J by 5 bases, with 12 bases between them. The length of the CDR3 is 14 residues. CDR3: CASSYRGLDNEQFF. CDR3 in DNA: TGCGCCAGCAGCTACCGGGGGCTGGACAATGAGCAGTTCTTC.

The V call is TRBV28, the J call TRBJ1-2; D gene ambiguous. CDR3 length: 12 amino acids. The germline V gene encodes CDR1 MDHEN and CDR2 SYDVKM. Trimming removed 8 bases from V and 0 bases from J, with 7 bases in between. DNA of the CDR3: TGTGCCAGCCTATCCGCTAACTATGGCTACACCTTC. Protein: CASLSANYGYTF.